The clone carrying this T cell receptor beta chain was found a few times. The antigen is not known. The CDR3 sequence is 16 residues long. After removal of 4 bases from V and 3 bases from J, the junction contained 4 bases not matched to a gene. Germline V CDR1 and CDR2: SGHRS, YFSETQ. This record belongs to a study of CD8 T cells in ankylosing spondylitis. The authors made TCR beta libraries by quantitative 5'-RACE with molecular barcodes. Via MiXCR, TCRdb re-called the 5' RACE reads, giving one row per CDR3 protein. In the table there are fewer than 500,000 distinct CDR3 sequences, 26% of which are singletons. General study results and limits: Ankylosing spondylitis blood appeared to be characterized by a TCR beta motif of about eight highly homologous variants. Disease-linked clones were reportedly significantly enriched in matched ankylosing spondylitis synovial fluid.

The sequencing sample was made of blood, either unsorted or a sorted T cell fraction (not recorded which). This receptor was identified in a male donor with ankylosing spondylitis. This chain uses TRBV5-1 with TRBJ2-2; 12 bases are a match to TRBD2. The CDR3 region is CASSRLAGEDTGELFF. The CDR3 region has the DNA TGCGCCAGCAGCAGACTAGCGGGAGAGGACACCGGGGAGCTGTTTTTT.